The rows below give T cell receptor beta chains drawn from one sample of a study of T cells in Graves' hyperthyroidism and ophthalmopathy. Each CDR3 protein gets one entry after TCRdb re-called the multiplex PCR reads with MiXCR. The repertoire includes roughly 580,000 distinct CDR3 sequences, about 15% of them detected once, and 5.8% sits in the top ten. Material: blood. The receptors derive from a woman younger than 45 with Graves' hyperthyroidism that later progressed to Graves' ophthalmopathy. The CDR3 runs from the conserved cysteine through the conserved F or W.

V | CDR3
TRBV2 | CASRPGTSGHAKYNEQFF
TRBV28 | CASSLGEGSDTQYF
TRBV28 | CASSLFASNNEQFF
TRBV9 | CASSVGTSGNNEQFF
TRBV30 | CAWSVVGSSTDTQYF
TRBV5-5 | CASSSLAGETQYF
TRBV25-1 | CASSESPWGEQFF
TRBV19 | CASKETETQPQHF
TRBV28 | CASKERGRLYGYTF
TRBV20-1 | CSATSNRATEAFF
TRBV11-2 | CASSTTRSETQYF
TRBV4-3 | CASSQISTGADTQYF
TRBV29-1 | CSVGRDSNQPQHF
TRBV9 | CASSARGFSGNTIYF
TRBV12-3/TRBV12-4 | CASRTLSFTDTQYF
TRBV5-1 | CASSLNGGSTDTQYF
TRBV11-1 | CASSSRDGGYEQYF
TRBV7-2 | CASSRLRSSYNEQFF
TRBV12-3/TRBV12-4 | CASSLEVPWVAFF
TRBV27 | CASRETGGNTEAFF